One and the same sample provided the 3 T cell receptor beta chains below, sequenced in a study of shared T cell receptors in the human thymus. The method was immunoSEQ multiplex PCR; TCRdb's version includes in-frame clones alone and lacks a portion of them. The sample contains 500,000 to 750,000 clones, roughly 88% of which appear only once. In addition, the sample was reused for a study of human thymus T cells.

Specimen: thymocytes. These TCRs come from a boy under two years old with a congenital heart defect.

The chain combines TRBV29-1 with TRBJ2-1; possibly TRBD1 for D (6 bases). The CDR3 spans 12 residues. Germline lookup yields CDR1 SQVTM and CDR2 ANQGSEA. The ends were cut back, 1 base at V and 8 bases at J, with 9 bases in the middle. DNA of the CDR3: TGCAGCGTTGAAGCAGGGGACCATGAGCAGTTCTTC. Protein: CSVEAGDHEQFF.

Turning to this clone: One end of the junction is discordant with germline, which a read error may explain. The rearrangement uses TRBV7-9 and TRBJ2-3; no clear D gene. The CDR3 has 14 residues. Germline CDR1 reads SEHNR; CDR2 reads FQNEAQ (reference sequence). In DNA form, the CDR3 reads TGTGCCAGCAGCTTATTGCCCACCACACATACGCAGTATTTT. Its protein is CASSLLPTTHTQYF.

This clone was counted only a few times. The chain joins TRBV30 to TRBJ2-6, with 12 positions matching TRBD1. CDR1 GTSNPN and CDR2 SVGIG come from the germline V gene (reference sequence). This CDR3 is 17 amino acids long. J was trimmed by 2 bases and V by 1 base; bases with no gene match: 3. The CDR3, as DNA: TGTGCCTGGAGTGAGGGGACAGGGGGCCCTGGGGCCAACGTCCTGACTTTC. Residues: CAWSEGTGGPGANVLTF.